This is a list of T cell receptor beta chains from one sample in a study of T-cell memory formation after mild COVID-19. TCRdb analysed the 5' RACE reads with MiXCR anew, one entry per CDR3 protein. Of 300,000 to 400,000 distinct CDR3 sequences in the sample, 25% to 30% were seen once. The sample comprised PBMCs or a T cell subset sorted from them (not recorded which). Receptor source: an adult woman who had mild COVID-19 (a few samples of this study predate the infection). Cell type and time point are not known. Both conserved end residues are part of each CDR3. The order of the fields is V gene, clone size, D gene, CDR3 length, J gene, CDR3 protein, CDR3 DNA. D genes are given only for firm matches. The listing skips clone size in some rows; elsewhere it reads once, few, many or a size class.

TRBV6-5	.	.	18	TRBJ2-2	CASSSITRDTRTPGSCFF	.
TRBV7-9	.	.	14	TRBJ1-1	CASSENGRETEAFF	TGTGCCAGCAGCGAAAACGGCAGGGAAACTGAAGCTTTCTTT
TRBV11-2	.	TRBD2	16	TRBJ2-7	CASSFHLSSGTYEQYF	TGTGCCAGCAGCTTCCACCTCTCGAGCGGGACCTACGAGCAGTACTTC
TRBV6-2/TRBV6-3	.	TRBD2	17	TRBJ2-3	CASTSGVRGGRADTQYF	TGTGCCAGCACCTCAGGGGTACGGGGGGGCCGAGCAGATACGCAGTATTTT
TRBV4-2	.	TRBD1	13	TRBJ1-3	CASSGTDGNTIYF	TGTGCCAGCTCCGGGACAGATGGAAACACCATATATTTT
TRBV20-1	.	TRBD2	15	TRBJ2-7	CSARDGAGGSYEQYF	TGCAGTGCTAGAGATGGGGCGGGAGGCTCCTACGAGCAGTACTTC
TRBV4-1	few	TRBD2	20	TRBJ2-7	CASSQEAGTSAGLSSYEQYF	TGCGCCAGCAGCCAAGAGGCCGGGACTAGCGCTGGACTAAGCTCCTACGAGCAGTACTTC
TRBV7-2	few	.	14	TRBJ1-1	CASSLDRVYTEAFF	TGTGCCAGCAGCTTAGATAGGGTCTACACTGAAGCTTTCTTT
TRBV7-9	few	.	15	TRBJ1-2	CASSLNQGLSYGYTF	TGTGCCAGCAGCTTGAACCAGGGGCTGTCCTATGGCTACACCTTC
TRBV11-2	few	TRBD1	13	TRBJ2-1	CASSFRGLNEQFF	TGTGCCAGCAGCTTCAGGGGGCTCAATGAGCAGTTCTTC
TRBV10-3	.	.	12	TRBJ2-5	CATGPSQETQYF	TGTGCCACCGGTCCCAGCCAAGAGACCCAGTACTTC
TRBV24-1	.	TRBD2	16	TRBJ2-1	CATSPTRTSGISEQFF	TGTGCCACCAGTCCTACCCGGACTAGCGGAATTAGTGAGCAGTTCTTC
TRBV6-6	.	TRBD1	14	TRBJ1-5	CASRWDSSNQPQHF	TGTGCCAGCAGGTGGGACAGCAGCAATCAGCCCCAGCATTTT
TRBV29-1	few	TRBD1	14	TRBJ2-4	CSVAPGQGENIQYF	TGCAGCGTAGCCCCGGGACAGGGGGAAAACATTCAGTACTTC
TRBV6-6	.	TRBD1	15	TRBJ1-2	CASSYRGTGRNGYTF	TGTGCCAGCAGTTACCGTGGGACAGGGAGGAACGGCTACACCTTC
TRBV5-1	.	.	15	TRBJ2-1	CASSFDGTANNEQFF	TGCGCCAGCAGCTTTGACGGGACGGCTAATAATGAGCAGTTCTTC
TRBV15	few	.	14	TRBJ1-2	CATSRDDGLEGYTF	TGTGCCACCAGCAGAGATGACGGCCTTGAAGGCTACACCTTC
TRBV28	.	.	13	TRBJ2-1	CASSFRRYNEQFF	TGTGCCAGCAGTTTCAGGCGGTACAATGAGCAGTTCTTC
TRBV9	few	TRBD2	14	TRBJ2-7	CASSGSGRVHEQYF	TGTGCCAGCAGCGGTAGCGGGAGGGTCCACGAGCAGTACTTC
TRBV24-1	once	TRBD1	14	TRBJ2-5	CATSDSGTVETQYF	TGTGCCACCAGTGATTCCGGGACAGTAGAGACCCAGTACTTC
TRBV29-1	.	.	14	TRBJ2-3	CSVDEGSYTDTQYF	TGCAGCGTTGACGAGGGGAGCTACACAGATACGCAGTATTTT
TRBV11-2	once	TRBD2	16	TRBJ2-5	CASSRSLAGVRETQYF	TGTGCCAGCAGCCGGAGCCTAGCGGGGGTTAGGGAGACCCAGTACTTC
TRBV5-1	few	TRBD1	15	TRBJ1-6	CASSPRDRGNSPLHF	TGCGCCAGCAGCCCCCGGGACAGGGGTAATTCACCCCTCCACTTT
TRBV12-3/TRBV12-4	.	.	14	TRBJ1-4	CASSPSGGNEKLFF	TGTGCCAGCAGCCCCTCGGGGGGAAATGAAAAACTGTTTTTT
TRBV5-1	few	.	15	TRBJ2-7	CASSLGRSSSYEQYF	TGCGCCAGCAGTTTGGGGAGGTCGAGCTCCTACGAGCAGTACTTC
TRBV7-2	few	.	17	TRBJ2-6	CASSARRRLTGANVLTF	TGTGCCAGCAGCGCCCGGAGGAGACTTACTGGGGCCAACGTCCTGACTTTC
TRBV7-6	.	.	14	TRBJ1-1	CASSLGTGSTEAFF	TGTGCCAGCAGCTTGGGCACAGGGAGCACTGAAGCTTTCTTT
TRBV27	.	.	13	TRBJ2-7	CASGTGRSYEQYF	TGTGCCAGCGGTACAGGGCGGTCCTACGAGCAGTACTTC
TRBV30	.	.	13	TRBJ2-7	CAWSRTGSHEQYF	TGTGCCTGGAGTAGAACAGGGAGCCACGAGCAGTACTTC
TRBV7-9	few	.	16	TRBJ2-1	CASSLVFERVVNEQFF	TGTGCCAGCAGCTTAGTATTCGAGCGGGTCGTCAATGAGCAGTTCTTC
TRBV5-1	.	TRBD1	15	TRBJ2-7	CASSSGQGPSYEQYF	TGCGCCAGCAGCTCTGGACAGGGACCCTCCTACGAGCAGTACTTC
TRBV2	.	.	13	TRBJ1-1	CASSEAESSEAFF	TGTGCCAGCAGTGAAGCGGAGAGCTCTGAAGCTTTCTTT
TRBV7-9	few	TRBD1	15	TRBJ1-1	CASSPPGTGKSEAFF	TGTGCCAGCAGCCCGCCCGGGACAGGGAAAAGTGAAGCTTTCTTT
TRBV4-1	few	.	16	TRBJ1-2	CASSQYKGGLNYGYTF	TGCGCCAGCAGCCAATATAAGGGGGGGCTGAACTATGGCTACACCTTC
TRBV15	.	.	15	TRBJ2-3	CATNTGTQSQDTQYF	TGTGCCACTAATACCGGGACCCAAAGCCAAGATACGCAGTATTTT
TRBV6-2/TRBV6-3	few	TRBD2	15	TRBJ2-1	CASSVSGGTYNEQFF	TGTGCCAGCAGTGTTAGCGGGGGAACCTACAATGAGCAGTTCTTC
TRBV10-3	few	.	14	TRBJ2-6	CAISGVAGANVLTF	TGTGCCATCAGCGGGGTCGCTGGGGCCAACGTCCTGACTTTC
TRBV6-1	.	.	17	TRBJ2-3	CASSESFWSNPTDTQYF	TGTGCCAGCAGTGAATCTTTTTGGTCGAACCCCACAGATACGCAGTATTTT
TRBV2	.	.	12	TRBJ2-1	CASSGGGLPQFF	TGTGCCAGCAGCGGCGGGGGCCTCCCGCAGTTCTTC
TRBV6-5	.	TRBD1	17	TRBJ2-2	CASSYVGQGRDTGELFF	TGTGCCAGCAGTTACGTAGGACAGGGAAGAGACACCGGGGAGCTGTTTTTT